This entry lists 17 T cell receptor beta chains sequenced from one sample in a study of Ad26.COV2.S vaccination and SARS-CoV-2 variants. The repertoire was sequenced with immunoSEQ multiplex PCR; TCRdb's copy has only in-frame clones and lacks some. The table shows over 400,000 clones, with 80% to 95% occurring only once. Treatment defined: some 20 received Ad26.COV2.S at low or high dose, single or two shots; about 5 received placebo; per-sample allocation not given. Sampling occurred on day 63 after the first vaccine or placebo injection. The specimen was peripheral blood, collected in a trial of Ad26.COV2.S vaccine versus placebo. The receptors were sampled from a person between 18 and 59 years old who received the Ad26.COV2.S COVID-19 vaccine or a placebo.

The chain couples TRBV6-2 or TRBV6-3 to TRBJ1-2, with D possibly matching TRBD1 (5 bases). Germline CDR1 reads MNHEY; CDR2 reads SVGEGT. Between the trimmed V and J ends, which lost 4 bases and 4 bases, there was a span of 13 bases. The CDR3 has 14 amino acids. As DNA, the CDR3 is TGTGCCAGCAGTTCGGACGGGACGGGCTATGGCTACACCTTC. Protein: CASSSDGTGYGYTF.

The chain employs TRBV5-4 and TRBJ1-1, with D perhaps matching TRBD1 (6 bases). This CDR3 region has 14 residues. V was shortened by 5 bases and J by 3 bases, with 14 bases between the two germline ends. CDR1 and CDR2 from the germline V gene are SGHNT and YYREEE (reference sequence). The CDR3 sequence: CASRMGQSDTEAFF. Written as DNA, the CDR3 is TGTGCCAGCAGAATGGGACAATCAGACACTGAAGCTTTCTTT.

The V and J genes are TRBV18 and TRBJ1-1, with D unclear. V was shortened by 0 bases and J by 11 bases, with 10 bases between the two germline ends. Germline CDR1 is KGHSH and CDR2 is LQKENI. CDR3 length equals 12 residues. In DNA, the CDR3 is TGTGCCAGCTCACCACCGTACGGGGAGGCTTTCTTT. Its protein is CASSPPYGEAFF.

This clone was found a few times. DNA of the CDR3: TGCGCCAGCAGCCTAGGGACAGGCACATATGGCTACACCTTC. Protein: CASSLGTGTYGYTF. This chain connects TRBV4-3 to TRBJ1-2, with 8 bases fitting TRBD1. Germline V lookup: CDR1 LGHNA, CDR2 YSLEER. Trimming at V came to 4 bases and at J to 5 bases, leaving 6 bases not matched to a gene. The CDR3 extends over 14 amino acids.

This clone was found a few times. This rearrangement joins TRBV11-2 to TRBJ2-7; D is unclear. CDR1 SGHAT and CDR2 FQNNGV come from the germline V gene. V lost 5 bases to trimming and J lost 0 bases, with 20 bases between them. The CDR3 contains 17 residues. CDR3 nucleotides: TGTGCCAGCAGCCCAGATCCCCGAAATAGAGTCTCCTACGAGCAGTACTTC. Translated, it gives CASSPDPRNRVSYEQYF.

The chain uses TRBV7-8 and TRBJ1-6, with a tentative D call TRBD1 (5 bases). Germline-derived CDR1 and CDR2 are SGHVS and FQNEAQ. Trimming shortened V by 5 bases and J by 0 bases, and 14 bases separated the two germline ends. The CDR3 is 17 residues long. CDR3 bases: TGTGCCAGCAGCAGACGGGACTCGAGCTCCTATAATTCACCCCTCCACTTT. This codes for CASSRRDSSSYNSPLHF.

This clone was seen once. The genes are TRBV4-3 and TRBJ2-3, with D maybe TRBD1 (5 bases). CDR1 is LGHNA, CDR2 YSLEER, per germline. The CDR3 loop spans 14 amino acids. The germline V and J ends were trimmed by 2 bases and 2 bases, with 8 bases remaining between them. The chain's CDR3 is CASSQYGATDTQYF. DNA of the CDR3: TGCGCCAGCAGCCAATATGGGGCCACAGATACGCAGTATTTT.

This clone was picked up one time. The V and J genes are TRBV5-1 and TRBJ2-5; D may match TRBD1 or TRBD2 (5 bases each). The germline V and J ends were trimmed by 4 bases and 5 bases, with 12 bases remaining between them. From germline, CDR1 is SGHRS and CDR2 YFSETQ. The CDR3 runs to 13 residues. CDR3 amino acids: CASSPGTVETQYF. In nucleotides, the CDR3 is TGCGCCAGCAGCCCCGGGACGGTTGAGACCCAGTACTTC.

A word on this clone: Other DNA sequences from this sample encode an identical CDR3 as well. The CDR3 loop reads CASSSLGTSTDTQYF. CDR3 DNA sequence: TGTGCCAGCAGTTCCCTCGGGACTAGCACAGATACGCAGTATTTT. The V gene is TRBV28, the J gene TRBJ2-3; the D gene is possibly TRBD2 (6 bases). Germline CDR1 MDHEN, CDR2 SYDVKM. This CDR3 contains 15 residues. V lost 4 bases and J 0 bases, leaving 11 bases between the germline ends.

The CDR3 sequence is CASSYRTERMNTEAFF. CDR3 in DNA: TGTGCCAGCTCATATAGGACAGAGCGAATGAACACTGAAGCTTTCTTT. The chain combines TRBV18 with TRBJ1-1, with TRBD1 as a possible D gene (6 bases). V was trimmed by 5 bases and J by 0 bases, leaving 16 bases between them. The germline CDR1 and CDR2 sequences are KGHSH and LQKENI. The CDR3 is 16 amino acids.

The V gene is TRBV5-6, the J gene TRBJ1-1; D call uncertain. Trimming took off 1 base at V and 4 bases at J, with 11 bases between the two ends. CDR1 is SGHDT and CDR2 is YYEEEE in the germline V gene. The CDR3 length is 14 residues. CDR3 residues: CASSLIPTGTEAFF. The CDR3 bases are TGTGCCAGCAGCTTGATTCCGACCGGCACTGAAGCTTTCTTT.

The chain uses TRBV5-1 and TRBJ2-5; weak D call: TRBD2 (6 bases). V was clipped by 4 bases and J by 10 bases, with 23 bases between them. Germline values: CDR1 SGHRS, CDR2 YFSETQ. CDR3 length: 15 residues. The CDR3 spells CASSNLGGQGSGQYF. CDR3 in DNA: TGCGCCAGCAGCAACCTCGGGGGTCAGGGTTCGGGCCAGTACTTC.

The chain couples TRBV5-1 to TRBJ2-1, with 10 bases fitting TRBD2. The CDR3 covers 17 residues. Trimming cost V 2 bases and J 2 bases; bases outside gene matches: 7. Germline V gives CDR1 SGHRS, CDR2 YFSETQ. DNA for the CDR3: TGCGCCAGCAGCTTAAAAAGCGGGGGGGTCCCCTACAATGAGCAGTTCTTC. Protein sequence: CASSLKSGGVPYNEQFF.

The chain is built from TRBV19 and TRBJ1-2, with 10 positions matching TRBD1. This CDR3 has 14 amino acids. Germline CDR1 LNHDA, CDR2 SQIVND (reference sequence). Trimming at V came to 0 bases and at J to 7 bases, leaving 2 bases not matched to a gene. CDR3 in DNA: TGTGCCAGTAGTATAGAGGGACAGGGGTTTGGCTACACCTTC. Translating gives CASSIEGQGFGYTF.

The rearrangement joins TRBV19 to TRBJ1-4; D perhaps matches TRBD1 (6 bases). CDR1 and CDR2 (germline): LNHDA, SQIVND (reference sequence). The length of the CDR3 is 15 residues. The V end lost 4 bases, the J end lost 0 bases, and 9 bases lay between the germline ends. CDR3 in amino acids: CASSTWTATNEKLFF. DNA for the CDR3: TGTGCCAGTAGTACCTGGACAGCAACTAATGAAAAACTGTTTTTT.

The chain combines TRBV19 with TRBJ2-4; the match to TRBD2 covers 12 bases. Germline CDR1 LNHDA, CDR2 SQIVND (reference sequence). The ends lost 1 base at V and 1 base at J; junction bases unmatched: 5. This CDR3 comprises 18 residues. The CDR3 loop reads CASSIGPTSGGAKNIQYF. CDR3 sequence (DNA): TGTGCCAGTAGTATAGGGCCAACTAGCGGGGGGGCCAAAAACATTCAGTACTTC. The full variable domain, rest sourced from reference TRBV19 and TRBJ2-4, is DGGITQSPKYLFRKEGQNVTLSCEQNLNHDAMYWYRQDPGQGLRLIYYSQIVNDFQKGDIAEGYSVSREKKESFPLTVTSAQKNPTAFYLCASSIGPTSGGAKNIQYFGAGTRLSVL.

This clone was found a few times. This chain links TRBV24-1 with TRBJ2-1; unclear D gene. With 5 bases removed from V and 1 base from J, the gap between germline ends came to 11 bases. The CDR3 loop spans 15 amino acids. Germline-derived CDR1 and CDR2 are KGHDR and SFDVKD. This CDR3 is CATSAGQASYNEQFF. CDR3 DNA sequence: TGTGCCACCAGTGCCGGCCAAGCATCCTACAATGAGCAGTTCTTC.